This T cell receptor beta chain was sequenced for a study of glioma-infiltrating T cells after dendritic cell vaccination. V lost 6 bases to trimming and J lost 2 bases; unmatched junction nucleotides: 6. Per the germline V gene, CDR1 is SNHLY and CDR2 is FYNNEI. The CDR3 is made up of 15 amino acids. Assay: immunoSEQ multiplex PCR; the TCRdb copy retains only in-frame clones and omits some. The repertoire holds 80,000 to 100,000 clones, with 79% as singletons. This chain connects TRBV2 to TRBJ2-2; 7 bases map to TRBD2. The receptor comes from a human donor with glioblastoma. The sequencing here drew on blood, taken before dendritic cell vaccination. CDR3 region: CASRIRGVNTGELFF. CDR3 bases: TGTGCCAGCAGGATCCGGGGGGTAAACACCGGGGAGCTGTTTTTT.